These T cell receptor beta chains were read from a single sample in a study of T-cell reconstitution after alpha-beta-depleted transplantation in children. Each CDR3 protein is one row after TCRdb ran MiXCR on the PCR reads. The table has more than 500,000 distinct CDR3 sequences, around 10% seen once. The sample in question was PBMCs, mostly from graft donor cells, obtained 180 days after TCRalphabeta/CD19-depleted stem cell transplant. The receptors come from a female patient aged 2 to 10 who had a stem cell transplant for aplastic anemia, so the T cells may come from the graft donor. CDR3s include the opening cysteine and the closing phenylalanine or tryptophan. A D gene is named only where the DNA matches it firmly. Not all rows give a size; the values are once, few, many and, for expanded clones, a class.

CDR3aa	CDR3nt	len	abundance	j_gene	v_gene	d_gene
CASSLGPDETQYF	TGCGCCAGCAGCTTGGGGCCTGACGAAACCCAGTACTTC	13	many	TRBJ2-5	TRBV5-1	-
CASSSQITGQGPYSNQPQHF	TGTGCCAGCAGTTCCCAGATCACGGGACAGGGCCCTTATAGCAATCAGCCCCAGCATTTT	20	few	TRBJ1-5	TRBV12-3/TRBV12-4	TRBD1
CASSENSVAEAFF	TGTGCCAGCAGTGAAAATTCGGTGGCTGAAGCTTTCTTT	13	few	TRBJ1-1	TRBV6-1	-
CASSVIDRTNTEAFF	TGTGCCAGCAGCGTCATCGACAGGACCAACACTGAAGCTTTCTTT	15	few	TRBJ1-1	TRBV7-8	-
CASSLVTPTREKLFF	TGCGCCAGCAGCCTGGTGACTCCGACGAGGGAAAAACTGTTTTTT	15	once	TRBJ1-4	TRBV4-3	-
CASSEHTTVGSYNEQFF	TGTGCCAGCAGTGAACACACCACCGTGGGCTCCTACAATGAGCAGTTCTTC	17	-	TRBJ2-1	TRBV25-1	-
CAISGAGGAVQGDYNEQFF	TGTGCCATCAGTGGAGCAGGGGGCGCGGTGCAGGGCGATTACAATGAGCAGTTCTTC	19	-	TRBJ2-1	TRBV10-3	TRBD1
CASSPPGQGTEAFF	TGTGCCAGCAGTCCACCGGGACAGGGGACTGAAGCTTTCTTT	14	few	TRBJ1-1	TRBV28	TRBD1
CASSLRGYNEQFF	TGTGCCAGCAGCTTAAGGGGGTACAATGAGCAGTTCTTC	13	many	TRBJ2-1	TRBV7-8	-
CASGFLKWARNTEAFF	TGTGCCAGCGGGTTCCTAAAGTGGGCGCGGAACACTGAAGCTTTCTTT	16	many	TRBJ1-1	TRBV28	-
CASSLLRSGNTIYF	TGTGCCAGCAGCTTATTACGCTCTGGAAACACCATATATTTT	14	-	TRBJ1-3	TRBV11-2	-
CASSPEPDGSSYNSPLHF	TGCGCCAGCAGCCCAGAACCTGACGGGAGCTCCTATAATTCACCCCTCCACTTT	18	few	TRBJ1-6	TRBV4-1	-
CASSLDDFYEQYF	TGTGCCAGCAGCTTAGATGACTTCTACGAGCAGTACTTC	13	few	TRBJ2-7	TRBV7-9	-
CASSSAGALRNEQFF	TGCGCCAGCAGCTCAGCGGGAGCCTTACGGAATGAGCAGTTCTTC	15	-	TRBJ2-1	TRBV4-3	TRBD2
CSVEVRAGAADTQYF	TGCAGCGTTGAAGTGAGGGCGGGAGCCGCAGATACGCAGTATTTT	15	-	TRBJ2-3	TRBV29-1	TRBD2
CASSHGDPIVRELFF	TGCGCCAGCAGCCATGGGGACCCGATTGTCCGGGAGCTGTTTTTT	15	many	TRBJ2-2	TRBV4-3	-
CASSIDRGGLREKLFF	TGTGCCAGTAGTATAGATCGCGGGGGACTACGTGAAAAACTGTTTTTT	16	few	TRBJ1-4	TRBV19	-
CASSLRQGSSPLHF	TGTGCCAGCAGTTTACGGCAGGGGAGTTCACCCCTCCACTTT	14	-	TRBJ1-6	TRBV12-3/TRBV12-4	-
CASSFLTDEAFF	TGTGCCAGCAGTTTTCTGACGGATGAAGCTTTCTTT	12	few	TRBJ1-1	TRBV6-5	-
CASSYNGVNTEAFF	TGTGCCAGCAGCTATAACGGGGTGAACACTGAAGCTTTCTTT	14	-	TRBJ1-1	TRBV7-3	-
CASSLVSGNEQFF	TGTGCCAGCAGTTTGGTAAGCGGTAATGAGCAGTTCTTC	13	-	TRBJ2-1	TRBV28	-
CAISARLPSGANVLTF	TGTGCCATCTCAGCGAGGCTCCCCTCTGGGGCCAACGTCCTGACTTTC	16	few	TRBJ2-6	TRBV10-3	-
CASSLVTGGLKNIQYF	TGCGCCAGCAGCTTGGTAACAGGGGGCCTCAAAAACATTCAGTACTTC	16	-	TRBJ2-4	TRBV5-1	TRBD1
CASSLTAGYSYEQYF	TGTGCCAGCAGCTTGACGGCTGGATACTCCTACGAGCAGTACTTC	15	few	TRBJ2-7	TRBV27	-
CASSRAGGRASEQYF	TGTGCCAGCAGCAGGGCGGGAGGGAGGGCCAGCGAGCAGTACTTC	15	few	TRBJ2-7	TRBV5-8	TRBD2
CASSQTHGYLGDTEAFF	TGTGCCAGCAGTCAGACACATGGGTATCTGGGGGACACTGAAGCTTTCTTT	17	few	TRBJ1-1	TRBV25-1	-
CASSKWTSGRNEQYF	TGTGCCAGCAGCAAGTGGACTAGCGGGAGAAACGAGCAGTACTTC	15	-	TRBJ2-7	TRBV27	TRBD2
CASSPLSFEPGPYNEQFF	TGTGCCAGCAGCCCATTATCCTTTGAACCAGGGCCCTACAATGAGCAGTTCTTC	18	-	TRBJ2-1	TRBV9	-
CASSSSVGAAQDTQYF	TGTGCCAGCTCATCTTCTGTGGGGGCCGCACAAGATACGCAGTATTTT	16	few	TRBJ2-3	TRBV18	-
CAISDSYEQYF	TGTGCCATCAGTGATTCCTACGAGCAGTACTTC	11	many	TRBJ2-7	TRBV10-3	-
CASSPEGTSGRAGKNIQYF	TGCGCCAGCAGCCCAGAAGGGACTAGCGGGAGGGCAGGCAAAAACATTCAGTACTTC	19	-	TRBJ2-4	TRBV4-3	TRBD2
CASSFRQLYTEAFF	TGTGCCAGCAGTTTTCGACAGCTTTACACTGAAGCTTTCTTT	14	many	TRBJ1-1	TRBV27	-
CSASGTQGPNSGYTF	TGCAGTGCTTCGGGGACACAGGGGCCGAATTCTGGCTACACCTTC	15	few	TRBJ1-2	TRBV20-1	TRBD1
CASSEQGWAEQFF	TGTGCCAGCAGCGAACAGGGGTGGGCTGAGCAGTTCTTC	13	-	TRBJ2-1	TRBV7-9	TRBD1
CASSPGQGAAFF	TGTGCCAGCAGCCCCGGACAGGGGGCGGCTTTCTTT	12	-	TRBJ1-1	TRBV5-6	TRBD1
CASSQAPAGAYEQYF	TGTGCCAGCAGCCAGGCCCCAGCCGGGGCCTACGAGCAGTACTTC	15	-	TRBJ2-7	TRBV3-1	-
CASSLRSRSLDTQYF	TGTGCCAGCAGTTTAAGGTCCCGAAGTTTGGATACGCAGTATTTT	15	many	TRBJ2-3	TRBV12-3/TRBV12-4	-
CSARISGRTYNEQFF	TGCAGTGCTAGGATTTCTGGGCGGACCTACAATGAGCAGTTCTTC	15	many	TRBJ2-1	TRBV20-1	-
CSASRWFGSGAIGQPQHF	TGCAGTGCTAGTAGATGGTTTGGCTCCGGGGCAATAGGTCAGCCCCAGCATTTT	18	-	TRBJ1-5	TRBV20-1	-
CASSLLPGPYEQYF	TGTGCCAGCAGCTTATTACCAGGGCCCTACGAGCAGTACTTC	14	many	TRBJ2-7	TRBV7-8	-
CSVPTVPNSGANVLTF	TGCAGTGTTCCGACGGTCCCCAACTCTGGGGCCAACGTCCTGACTTTC	16	few	TRBJ2-6	TRBV20-1	-
CSARGGNEQYF	TGCAGTGCTAGAGGGGGGAACGAGCAGTACTTC	11	many	TRBJ2-7	TRBV20-1	-
CASSAGPLTYEQYF	TGTGCCAGCAGCGCGGGCCCCCTGACCTACGAGCAGTACTTC	14	few	TRBJ2-7	TRBV6-1	-
CATSDWTSGIYNEQFF	TGTGCCACCAGTGATTGGACTAGCGGGATCTACAATGAGCAGTTCTTC	16	-	TRBJ2-1	TRBV24-1	TRBD2
CASTRLSKTISGANVLTF	TGTGCCAGCACTCGACTGAGTAAGACTATCTCTGGGGCCAACGTCCTGACTTTC	18	few	TRBJ2-6	TRBV6-2/TRBV6-3	-
CASSAPGPRLSYNEQFF	TGTGCCAGCAGTGCCCCGGGCCCCCGACTTTCCTACAATGAGCAGTTCTTC	17	-	TRBJ2-1	TRBV28	-
CASSQASDLTDTQYF	TGCGCCAGCAGCCAAGCGAGCGACCTCACAGATACGCAGTATTTT	15	-	TRBJ2-3	TRBV4-3	-
CASSPDIAGETPSSYNEQFF	TGTGCCAGCAGTCCCGACATAGCGGGAGAGACCCCCAGCTCCTACAATGAGCAGTTCTTC	20	-	TRBJ2-1	TRBV12-3/TRBV12-4	TRBD2
CASSQDLQEVAFF	TGCGCCAGCAGCCAAGATCTGCAAGAGGTAGCTTTCTTT	13	-	TRBJ1-1	TRBV4-3	-
CASSWDRRLRGNYGYTF	TGTGCCAGCAGTTGGGACAGGCGGCTTAGGGGAAACTATGGCTACACCTTC	17	few	TRBJ1-2	TRBV28	TRBD1
CASSSYLGSGSFYNEQFF	TGTGCCAGCAGTTCCTATTTGGGTAGCGGGAGTTTCTACAATGAGCAGTTCTTC	18	few	TRBJ2-1	TRBV12-3/TRBV12-4	TRBD2
CASSRLPLAVVDNEQFF	TGTGCCAGCAGTCGTCTGCCTCTAGCGGTGGTCGACAATGAGCAGTTCTTC	17	-	TRBJ2-1	TRBV27	TRBD2
CAISESGTSAHNEQFF	TGTGCCATCAGTGAGTCCGGGACTAGCGCCCACAATGAGCAGTTCTTC	16	few	TRBJ2-1	TRBV10-3	TRBD2
CASSYLAGGASTEAFF	TGTGCCAGCAGTTACTTGGCGGGAGGGGCAAGCACTGAAGCTTTCTTT	16	-	TRBJ1-1	TRBV6-2/TRBV6-3	-
CASSSGRDYPYNEQFF	TGTGCCAGCAGCTCGGGCCGGGACTACCCTTACAATGAGCAGTTCTTC	16	few	TRBJ2-1	TRBV7-2	TRBD2
CASSLVGGATNEKLFF	TGTGCCAGCAGCTTAGTCGGCGGCGCAACTAATGAAAAACTGTTTTTT	16	-	TRBJ1-4	TRBV7-2	-
CATSRGLTYEQYF	TGTGCCACCAGCAGAGGCCTCACCTACGAGCAGTACTTC	13	few	TRBJ2-7	TRBV15	-
CASSPGQSSSYNEQFF	TGTGCCAGCAGCCCCGGGCAGTCTAGCTCCTACAATGAGCAGTTCTTC	16	-	TRBJ2-1	TRBV4-2	-
CSVEGQGGTGGHNEQFF	TGCAGCGTTGAGGGACAGGGTGGGACGGGAGGGCATAATGAGCAGTTCTTC	17	few	TRBJ2-1	TRBV29-1	-
CASSLPAGQGGNQPQHF	TGTGCCAGCAGTTTACCCGCAGGGCAGGGCGGCAATCAGCCCCAGCATTTT	17	-	TRBJ1-5	TRBV28	-